A single sample is the source of the 32 T cell receptor beta chains below, sequenced in a study of CD8+ T cells in alopecia areata. RNA extraction and reverse transcription yielded cDNA as sequencing template. Profiling relied on immunoSEQ multiplex PCR, and the TCRdb table lists in-frame clones only, not all of them. The sample records roughly 32,000 clones, approximately 56% being singletons. The material sequenced was NKG2D-high CD8+ T cells sorted from blood. The source is a human donor with alopecia areata.

The V call is TRBV19, the J call TRBJ2-1; D is ambiguous. Germline-derived CDR1 and CDR2 are LNHDA and SQIVND (reference sequence). The CDR3 loop spans 15 amino acids. Deletions cut 5 bases from V and 5 bases from J, with 16 bases between. CDR3 sequence: CASSRRWTVDNEQFF. Here the CDR3 DNA reads TGTGCCAGTAGTCGACGATGGACGGTGGACAATGAGCAGTTCTTC.

In this sample, this clone turned up a few times. The V gene is TRBV19, the J gene TRBJ2-7; 7 bases map to TRBD2. Trimming took 8 bases from V and 1 from J; bases not matched to a gene: 2. Germline V gene lookup returns CDR1 LNHDA and CDR2 SQIVND (reference sequence). The CDR3 sequence is 12 residues long. CDR3 nucleotides: TGTGCCAGTTCGGGACTATCCTACGAGCAGTACTTC. As protein: CASSGLSYEQYF.

The chain carries TRBV7-9 and TRBJ2-7; weak D call: TRBD1 (6 bases). Germline CDR1 SEHNR, CDR2 FQNEAQ (reference sequence). There are 14 residues in the CDR3. The V and J ends lost 3 bases and 1 base respectively, with 10 bases between them. The CDR3 here is CASSFTGISYEQYF. The CDR3 nucleotides are TGTGCCAGCAGCTTCACAGGGATTTCCTACGAGCAGTACTTC.

The chain employs TRBV30 and TRBJ1-1; TRBD1 might be the D (6 bases). This CDR3 is 14 amino acids long. The V end was cut by 2 bases, the J end by 4 bases, with 14 bases between. Germline V lookup: CDR1 GTSNPN, CDR2 SVGIG (reference sequence). The CDR3 is CAWSLRGGSTEAFF. CDR3 sequence (DNA): TGTGCCTGGAGTTTAAGGGGGGGGAGCACTGAAGCTTTCTTT.

The genes are TRBV4-3 and TRBJ1-2; D is perhaps TRBD1 (6 bases). This CDR3 region has 14 residues. CDR1 LGHNA and CDR2 YSLEER come from the germline V gene. Between the trimmed V and J ends, which lost 3 bases and 8 bases, there was a span of 16 bases. CDR3 sequence: CASSHSSGVGGYTF. CDR3 nucleotides: TGCGCCAGCAGCCACTCTTCAGGGGTAGGCGGCTACACCTTC.

The chain uses TRBV2 and TRBJ2-5; D is ambiguous. Germline loops: CDR1 SNHLY, CDR2 FYNNEI. V lost 2 bases and J lost 0, with 13 bases in between. This CDR3 is built from 16 residues. CDR3 nucleotides: TGTGCCAGCAGTGAACTCGTCGGGTCGTACCAAGAGACCCAGTACTTC. It is translated as CASSELVGSYQETQYF.

This clone is categorized as medium-sized. V and J are TRBV6-1 and TRBJ2-5; 11 bases agree with TRBD2. This CDR3 is 15 amino acids long. The junction had 4 bases not matched to a gene; V was cut back by 4 bases and J by 3 bases. The germline V gene has CDR1 MNHNS and CDR2 SASEGT. The CDR3 region has the DNA TGTGCCAGCAGTGTTAGCGGGGGGGCCGAAGAGACCCAGTACTTC. This codes for CASSVSGGAEETQYF.

This chain uses TRBV5-1 with TRBJ1-3; 9 bases map to TRBD1. From germline, CDR1 is SGHRS and CDR2 YFSETQ. The CDR3 contains 17 residues. J was trimmed by 0 bases and V by 3 bases; bases with no gene match: 7. CDR3 nucleotide sequence: TGCGCCAGCAGCTCTGGACAGGGGCGAACCTCTGGAAACACCATATATTTT. As protein: CASSSGQGRTSGNTIYF.

The V gene is TRBV4-1, the J gene TRBJ1-4; D remains unclear. This CDR3 region has 15 residues. The germline V and J ends were trimmed by 5 bases and 0 bases, with 10 bases remaining between them. The germline gives CDR1 MGHRA, CDR2 YSYEKL. The chain's CDR3 is CASSNRHTTNEKLFF. The CDR3 nucleotides are TGCGCCAGCAGCAACCGACATACAACTAATGAAAAACTGTTTTTT.

The gene calls are TRBV28 and TRBJ2-5; D gene uncertain. The V gene lost 3 bases and the J gene lost 4 bases, with 6 bases spanning the gap. Looked up from germline, CDR1 is MDHEN and CDR2 is SYDVKM. This CDR3 is 12 amino acids long. The CDR3 loop reads CASSFPGETQYF. DNA for the CDR3: TGTGCCAGCAGTTTCCCTGGAGAGACCCAGTACTTC.

In the case of this clone: Other DNA sequences from this sample encode an identical CDR3 as well. The V gene is TRBV2, the J gene TRBJ2-1; D possibly matches TRBD1 or TRBD2 (5 bases each). Trimming stripped 6 bases from V and 7 bases from J, with 10 bases between. This CDR3 comprises 12 residues. CDR1 and CDR2 from the germline V gene are SNHLY and FYNNEI. The CDR3 DNA is TGTGCCAGCAGGTGGGGACCAAATGAGCAGTTCTTC. This translates into CASRWGPNEQFF.

The V and J genes are TRBV25-1 and TRBJ2-3; 7 bases line up with TRBD1. J lost 0 bases, V lost 4 bases, and 4 bases had no gene match. The CDR3 has 15 residues. Germline CDR1 MGHDK, CDR2 SYGVNS. The CDR3 DNA is TGTGCCAGCAGTGTTTGGGACAGTAGCACAGATACGCAGTATTTT. The encoded protein is CASSVWDSSTDTQYF.

The chain has TRBV5-1 and TRBJ2-5, with 7 bases lining up with TRBD1. The DNA end lines up better with TRBJ2-7; the J call may be wrong. In germline, CDR1 is SGHRS, CDR2 YFSETQ. This CDR3 has 14 amino acids. CDR3 protein: CASSLGTGTYEQYF. Here the CDR3 DNA reads TGCGCCAGCAGCTTGGGGACAGGAACCTACGAGCAGTACTTC.

V and J are TRBV6-6 and TRBJ2-2; D possibly uses TRBD1 or TRBD2 (5 bases each). V lost 4 bases, J lost 0 bases, and 9 bases lay in between. The CDR3 loop spans 15 amino acids. From germline, CDR1 is MNHNY and CDR2 SVGAGI (reference sequence). As DNA, the CDR3 is TGTGCCAGCAGTTCCCTGGGGGCGAACACCGGGGAGCTGTTTTTT. This gives the protein CASSSLGANTGELFF.

V usage is TRBV5-6 and J usage is TRBJ2-7; D uncertain. The CDR3 totals 14 residues. Trimming removed 2 bases at V and 3 bases at J, with 12 bases between. Per germline, CDR1 SGHDT and CDR2 YYEEEE. The DNA for the CDR3 is TGTGCCAGCAGCTTCGGGCTAGGGTTCTACGAGCAGTACTTC. Its protein is CASSFGLGFYEQYF.

As DNA, the CDR3 is TGTGCCACCAGCAGAGACAGGGGCCCTAGCACAGATACGCAGTATTTT. Translation gives CATSRDRGPSTDTQYF. The V and J genes are TRBV15 and TRBJ2-3; perhaps TRBD1 as D (6 bases). Germline CDR1 reads LNHNV; CDR2 reads YYDKDF (reference sequence). CDR3 length equals 16 residues. V was shortened by 0 bases and J by 0 bases, with 10 bases between the two germline ends. Supplemented by reference TRBV15 and TRBJ2-3, the full variable domain reads DAMVIQNPRYQVTQFGKPVTLSCSQTLNHNVMYWYQQKSSQAPKLLFHYYDKDFNNEADTPDNFQSRRPNTSFCFLDIRSPGLGDTAMYLCATSRDRGPSTDTQYFGPGTRLTVL.

The V call is TRBV29-1, the J call TRBJ2-2; D is undetermined. V lost 4 bases and J 6 bases, leaving 3 bases between the germline ends. This CDR3 spans 10 amino acids. Germline V lookup: CDR1 SQVTM, CDR2 ANQGSEA. The CDR3 nucleotides are TGCAGCGTTGTGGCCGGGGAGCTGTTTTTT. Amino acid sequence: CSVVAGELFF.

The V gene is TRBV4-2, the J gene TRBJ2-7, with 7 bases lining up with TRBD2. V dropped 0 bases and J dropped 0; count of bases not matched to a gene: 8. The CDR3 runs 17 residues. Germline V gives CDR1 LGHNA, CDR2 YNFKEQ. Written as DNA, the CDR3 is TGTGCCAGCAGCCAAGACTCGTCCAGGACTAGCTCCTACGAGCAGTACTTC. Its protein is CASSQDSSRTSSYEQYF.

V gene TRBV6-5 combines with J gene TRBJ2-7, with 8 positions matching TRBD2. The CDR3 has 13 residues. Trimming at V came to 5 bases and at J to 4 bases, leaving 4 bases not matched to a gene. Germline loops: CDR1 MNHEY, CDR2 SVGAGI. Written as DNA, the CDR3 is TGTGCCAGCAGTGCGGGGGGCGGATACGAGCAGTACTTC. The encoded protein is CASSAGGGYEQYF.

The V call is TRBV7-6, the J call TRBJ2-3; D not certain. This CDR3 has 12 residues. Germline V gene data show CDR1 as SGHVS and CDR2 as FNYEAQ. Trimming stripped 0 bases from V and 6 bases from J, with 4 bases between. CDR3 loop: CASSLAEDTQYF. CDR3 sequence (DNA): TGTGCCAGCAGCTTAGCTGAGGATACGCAGTATTTT.

This clone was observed once. The V and J genes are TRBV7-9 and TRBJ2-7, with TRBD1 as a possible D gene (6 bases). Germline CDR1 SEHNR, CDR2 FQNEAQ (reference sequence). CDR3 length: 15 amino acids. V lost 5 bases, J lost 2 bases, and 16 bases lay in between. In nucleotides, the CDR3 is TGTGCCAGCAGCGCACCCCGGACAGAGGCCTACGAGCAGTACTTC. Its translation is CASSAPRTEAYEQYF.

Regarding this clone: The junction shows a germline mismatch at one end, possibly a read error. The gene calls are TRBV23-1 and TRBJ1-5, with D possibly TRBD1 on 6 matching bases. TRBV23-1 carries the ORF label, with uncertain function. The CDR3 extends over 16 amino acids. The CDR3 protein is CAGSQDRNHSNQPQHF. The CDR3 DNA reads TGCGCCGGCAGTCAAGACAGGAACCATAGCAATCAGCCCCAGCATTTT.

This chain connects TRBV4-3 to TRBJ2-5, with TRBD1 matching over 7 bases. Germline CDR1 and CDR2: LGHNA and YSLEER. V was clipped by 4 bases and J by 1 base; unmatched bases: 12. The CDR3 contains 17 residues. This chain's CDR3 is CASSPGPGTDTQETQYF. As DNA, the CDR3 is TGCGCCAGCAGCCCAGGGCCCGGGACAGACACCCAAGAGACCCAGTACTTC.

The chain couples TRBV7-2 to TRBJ2-7; no firm D call. V lost 5 bases and J lost 0, with 8 bases in between. The CDR3 length is 13 residues. Germline V gene data show CDR1 as SGHTA and CDR2 as FQGNSA. The CDR3 loop reads CASSPSYSYEQYF. CDR3 nucleotides: TGTGCCAGCAGCCCTTCATACTCCTACGAGCAGTACTTC.

The V call is TRBV4-1, the J call TRBJ2-7; D remains unclear. Trimming shortened V by 1 base and J by 6 bases, and 13 bases separated the two germline ends. The V gene's germline CDR1 is MGHRA and CDR2 YSYEKL. The CDR3 runs 14 residues. The CDR3 protein is CASSQVSTASEQYF. The CDR3 nucleotides read TGCGCCAGCAGCCAAGTTTCGACGGCTAGCGAGCAGTACTTC.

V and J are TRBV5-6 and TRBJ2-5; perhaps TRBD1 as D (6 bases). The CDR3 sequence is 14 residues long. V lost 4 bases and J 6 bases, leaving 16 bases between the germline ends. Germline assignment: CDR1 SGHDT and CDR2 YYEEEE. CDR3 region: CASSPDRRGKTQYF. For the CDR3, the DNA is TGTGCCAGCAGCCCTGACAGGAGAGGAAAGACCCAGTACTTC. Variable domain in full (rest from reference TRBV5-6 and TRBJ2-5): DAGVTQSPTHLIKTRGQQVTLRCSPKSGHDTVSWYQQALGQGPQFIFQYYEEEERQRGNFPDRFSGHQFPNYSSELNVNALLLGDSALYLCASSPDRRGKTQYFGPGTRLLVL.

The V and J genes are TRBV30 and TRBJ2-7; a weak D match, TRBD1 (5 bases). V was cut by 4 bases and J by 4 bases, with 8 bases left in between. There are 11 residues in the CDR3. Germline V lookup: CDR1 GTSNPN, CDR2 SVGIG (reference sequence). The CDR3 sequence is CAWTTAYEQYF. Written as DNA, the CDR3 is TGTGCCTGGACGACAGCATACGAGCAGTACTTC.

This clone was seen only a few times. The V gene is TRBV19, the J gene TRBJ2-5; D gene ambiguous. This CDR3 has 14 amino acids. Between the trimmed V and J ends, which lost 2 bases and 2 bases, there was a span of 9 bases. Germline CDR1 LNHDA, CDR2 SQIVND (reference sequence). The DNA for the CDR3 is TGTGCCAGTAGTATAACGACGGAACAAGAGACCCAGTACTTC. This gives the protein CASSITTEQETQYF.

DNA of the CDR3: TGTGCCAGCAGCTTAGTTGGACAGGGGGCCTACTACGAGCAGTACTTC. Protein: CASSLVGQGAYYEQYF. This sequence joins TRBV7-9 and TRBJ2-7; 11 bases match TRBD1. Germline lookup yields CDR1 SEHNR and CDR2 FQNEAQ (reference sequence). V dropped 1 base and J dropped 3; count of bases not matched to a gene: 5. The CDR3 is 16 amino acids.

The CDR3 DNA reads TGCAGCGTTGCCCCGCTAGGTGCAGATACGCAGTATTTT. It codes for CSVAPLGADTQYF. The chain recombines TRBV29-1 with TRBJ2-3; D gene ambiguous. Germline CDR1 is SQVTM and CDR2 is ANQGSEA. Trimming took 4 bases from V and 4 from J, leaving 12 bases between them. The CDR3 covers 13 residues.

The chain has TRBV5-6 and TRBJ2-1; 9 bases agree with TRBD2. V shed 3 bases and J 4 bases; nucleotides not matched to a gene: 8. The germline CDR1 and CDR2 sequences are SGHDT and YYEEEE. This CDR3 has 16 amino acids. CDR3 residues: CASSSYSGSNYNEQFF. As DNA, the CDR3 is TGTGCCAGCAGCTCTTATAGCGGGAGTAATTACAATGAGCAGTTCTTC.

Only a few counts were recorded for this clone. The chain couples TRBV7-2 to TRBJ2-1; D remains unclear. This CDR3 has 11 residues. Germline loops: CDR1 SGHTA, CDR2 FQGNSA. V was cut by 5 bases and J by 8 bases, with 7 bases left in between. The CDR3 loop reads CASSAIYEQFF. The CDR3 DNA reads TGTGCCAGCAGCGCAATATATGAGCAGTTCTTC.